This is a list of T cell receptor beta chains from one sample in a study of radiotherapy plus CTLA-4 blockade in lung cancer. Clones were read by immunoSEQ multiplex PCR, and TCRdb kept only the in-frame ones, dropping some. The top ten hold approximately 15% of the sample, which has some 64,000 clones, approximately 76% seen once. The sample here was peripheral blood, taken from a patient treated with radiotherapy plus ipilimumab. The receptors shown here come from a human donor with non-small cell lung cancer whose response to radiotherapy plus ipilimumab could not be evaluated. Some clones in this sample may be carry-over from other donors' samples. Each CDR3 is given with its conserved first and last residue. The D gene is left open where the match is weak. Size is omitted from some rows. Given values are once, few, many or a class for expanded clones.

V	D	size	J	CDR3	DNA
TRBV19	TRBD1	.	TRBJ1-1	CASSIIGTGRAEAFF	TGTGCCAGTAGTATAATCGGGACAGGAAGGGCTGAAGCTTTCTTT
TRBV6-5	.	.	TRBJ2-5	CASTIGAGRQETQYF	TGTGCCAGCACTATAGGTGCAGGGAGGCAAGAGACCCAGTACTTC
TRBV2	.	.	TRBJ2-4	CASSGVRGRNIQYF	TGTGCCAGCAGCGGTGTAAGGGGTCGGAACATTCAGTACTTC
TRBV5-6	.	.	TRBJ2-3	CASSLGGHTDTQYF	TGTGCCAGCAGCTTGGGTGGACACACAGATACGCAGTATTTT
TRBV5-6	.	few	TRBJ1-2	CASSSPGVPGGYTF	TGTGCCAGCAGCTCCCCAGGGGTCCCGGGGGGCTACACCTTC
TRBV7-2	TRBD2	.	TRBJ2-3	CASSLSFGTRTDTQYF	TGTGCCAGCAGCCTATCCTTCGGGACTAGAACAGATACGCAGTATTTT
TRBV5-1	TRBD1	.	TRBJ2-5	CASSSSGDRGETQYF	TGCGCCAGCAGCTCTTCGGGGGACAGGGGAGAGACCCAGTACTTC
TRBV19	TRBD1	once	TRBJ1-5	CASDPGQRYSNQPQHF	TGTGCCAGCGATCCGGGACAGAGGTATAGCAATCAGCCCCAGCATTTT
TRBV6-5	.	.	TRBJ2-7	CASSYSGDTYEQYF	TGTGCCAGCAGTTACTCTGGGGACACGTACGAGCAGTACTTC
TRBV7-9	.	.	TRBJ2-2	CASSLVWEPLTGELFF	TGTGCCAGCAGCTTAGTCTGGGAGCCTCTCACCGGGGAGCTGTTTTTT
TRBV19	.	.	TRBJ1-1	CASSIWFSRGNTEAFF	TGTGCCAGTAGTATCTGGTTCTCTCGGGGGAACACTGAAGCTTTCTTT
TRBV6-4	TRBD1	few	TRBJ2-5	CASSRQGGETQYF	TGTGCCAGCAGTCGACAGGGCGGAGAGACCCAGTACTTC